The table lists the clone carrying this T cell receptor beta chain with a few counts. MiXCR, applied by TCRdb to the 5' RACE reads, yields one record per CDR3 protein. Counted here are approximately 280,000 distinct CDR3 sequences, approximately 8% occurring once; the ten biggest clones make up 2.1%. The sample is drawn from a study of identical twins. This sample was shared with a second study, whose subject was yellow fever vaccine responses in identical twins.

This receptor was taken from a woman in her late teens or twenties in good health. Sequenced sample: memory (CD45RO+) T cells sorted from blood.

CDR3 protein: CASSSSLYNEQFF. The CDR3, as DNA: TGTGCCAGCAGTTCCTCCCTGTACAATGAGCAGTTCTTC. This chain uses TRBV6-6 with TRBJ2-1; D remains ambiguous. V dropped 4 bases and J dropped 4 bases, with 8 bases sitting between them. The CDR3 consists of 13 residues. Germline CDR1 and CDR2: MNHNY and SVGAGI (reference sequence).